This T cell receptor (beta chain) comes out of a study of shared clonotypes between healthy human individuals. Sequencing used immunoSEQ multiplex PCR; TCRdb keeps in-frame clones, though not all of them. The sample holds around 600,000 clones, approximately 97% seen once. Trimming removed 4 bases at V and 0 bases at J, with 10 bases between. Germline V gene data show CDR1 as MDHEN and CDR2 as SYDVKM. The CDR3 covers 15 residues. J is TRBJ1-3 and V is TRBV28; D is undetermined. This TCR was sampled from a woman in her thirties in good health. The specimen sequenced was naive CD4+ T cells sorted from blood. The subset here: CD45RA+ positively selected. The DNA of the CDR3 is TGTGCCAGCAGTTACAGATACCTCTCTGGAAACACCATATATTTT. Translating gives CASSYRYLSGNTIYF.